The rows below give T cell receptor beta chains drawn from one sample of a study of memory CD4+ T cells and cytomegalovirus serostatus. This table comes from immunoSEQ multiplex PCR, and its TCRdb copy is limited to in-frame clones, with some not included. The table includes 55,000 or so clones, 65% to 80% detected once. The sample was memory CD4+ T cells from blood. These receptors originate from an adult in good health and CMV-seropositive. The CDR3 runs from the conserved cysteine through the conserved F or W. A D gene is named only where the DNA matches it firmly.

D	V	CDR3
-	TRBV30	CAWLQANYGYTF
-	TRBV28	CASSHSYNEQFF
TRBD1	TRBV15	CATSRGQGREKLFF
TRBD2	TRBV15	CATSRDEAGGGLKTDTQYF
TRBD1	TRBV5-8	CASPPGQGYNEQFF
-	TRBV28	CASSLAGINEKLFF
-	TRBV5-1	CASSYQGGSYEQYF
TRBD1	TRBV7-2	CASSLATGAGANVLTF
TRBD1	TRBV27	CAGYRTGGNQPQHF
-	TRBV6-1	CASSATSPTTYNEQFF
-	TRBV11-2	CASSLDRRTQYF
-	TRBV2	CASSASVPELKGPQHF
-	TRBV4-2	CASSQARTVGNTIYF
-	TRBV7-2	CASSPVASNYGYTF
-	TRBV2	CASIENRDYGYTF
-	TRBV5-1	CASSLEHPGANVLTF
-	TRBV19	CASRAGGLREETQYF
TRBD2	TRBV19	CASGSRSPGTRTGANVLTF
-	TRBV9	CASSVGGFPNYGYTF
-	TRBV9	CASSADPRKNTEAFF
TRBD2	TRBV7-8	CASSRTPSGTSYEQYF
TRBD1	TRBV4-1	CASSHLGQGYEQYF
-	TRBV4-1	CASSQQTGTEAFF